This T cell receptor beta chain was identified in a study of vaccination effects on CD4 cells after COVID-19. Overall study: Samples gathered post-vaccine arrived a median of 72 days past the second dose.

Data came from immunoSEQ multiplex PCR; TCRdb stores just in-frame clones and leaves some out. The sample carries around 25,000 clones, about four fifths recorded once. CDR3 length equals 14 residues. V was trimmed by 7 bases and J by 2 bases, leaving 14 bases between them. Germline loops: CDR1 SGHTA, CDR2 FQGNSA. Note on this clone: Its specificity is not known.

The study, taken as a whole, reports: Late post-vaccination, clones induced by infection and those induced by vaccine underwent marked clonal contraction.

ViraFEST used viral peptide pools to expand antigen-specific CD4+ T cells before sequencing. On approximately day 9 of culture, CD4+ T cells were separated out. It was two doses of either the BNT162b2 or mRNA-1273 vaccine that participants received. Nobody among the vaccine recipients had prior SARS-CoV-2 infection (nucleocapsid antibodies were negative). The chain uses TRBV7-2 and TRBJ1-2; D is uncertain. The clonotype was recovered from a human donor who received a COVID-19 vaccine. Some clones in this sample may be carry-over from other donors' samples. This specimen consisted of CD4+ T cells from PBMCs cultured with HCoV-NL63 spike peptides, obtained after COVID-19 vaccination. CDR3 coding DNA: TGTGCCAGCACCCCGTTGCGGGGAAACTATGGCTACACCTTC. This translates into CASTPLRGNYGYTF.